The 11 T cell receptor beta chains below all came from one sample that was sequenced in a study of T cell responses to AZD1222 COVID-19 vaccine. Produced via immunoSEQ multiplex PCR; TCRdb's table is partial and in-frame only. The sample consists of over 50,000 clones, roughly four fifths of them appearing once. The source was peripheral blood, collected 28 days after the second AZD1222 dose. The receptor set was obtained from an adult who received the AZD1222 COVID-19 vaccine.

V usage is TRBV6-2 or TRBV6-3 and J usage is TRBJ2-2, with D possibly matching TRBD2 (6 bases). The V end was cut by 2 bases, the J end by 5 bases, with 12 bases between. The CDR3 covers 15 residues. CDR1 is MNHEY and CDR2 is SVGEGT in the germline V gene. This CDR3 reads CASSYLGLRTGELFF. CDR3 bases: TGTGCCAGCAGTTACCTTGGACTACGAACCGGGGAGCTGTTTTTT.

The V and J genes are TRBV15 and TRBJ2-5; TRBD2 might be the D (5 bases). CDR1 and CDR2 (germline): LNHNV, YYDKDF (reference sequence). The germline V and J ends were trimmed by 9 bases and 2 bases, with 16 bases remaining between them. This CDR3 spans 14 amino acids. In nucleotides, the CDR3 is TGTGCCACTTCAAAGCAGACGGGACAAGAGACCCAGTACTTC. Translating it yields CATSKQTGQETQYF.

This chain joins TRBV7-2 and TRBJ2-7; D is ambiguous. CDR1 and CDR2 from the germline V gene are SGHTA and FQGNSA. The V end lost 5 bases, the J end lost 3 bases, and 17 bases lay between the germline ends. The CDR3 totals 15 residues. DNA for the CDR3: TGTGCCAGCAGCGCCTTAACTCGACATGTCTACGAGCAGTACTTC. This translates into CASSALTRHVYEQYF.

A single count supports this clone. CDR3 region: CASSTRQGAGQPQHF. The CDR3 nucleotides are TGTGCCAGCAGTACCCGACAGGGGGCAGGTCAGCCCCAGCATTTT. This chain connects TRBV27 to TRBJ1-5; 10 bases match TRBD1. The CDR3 length is 15 residues. V shed 5 bases and J 6 bases; nucleotides not matched to a gene: 7. In germline, CDR1 is MNHEY, CDR2 SMNVEV (reference sequence).

The chain recombines TRBV19 with TRBJ1-5; possible D gene TRBD1, 5 bases. The germline V gene has CDR1 LNHDA and CDR2 SQIVND (reference sequence). V lost 3 bases and J lost 0, with 15 bases in between. CDR3 length: 17 residues. The CDR3 protein is CASSIKGAANSNQPQHF. CDR3 DNA: TGTGCCAGTAGTATTAAAGGGGCGGCAAATAGCAATCAGCCCCAGCATTTT.

This rearrangement joins TRBV7-8 to TRBJ2-5; 7 bases are shared with TRBD1. V dropped 7 bases and J dropped 4; count of bases not matched to a gene: 12. This CDR3 is 15 amino acids long. Germline loops: CDR1 SGHVS, CDR2 FQNEAQ. CDR3 bases: TGTGCCAGCACCCTAGAGGGACAGTCTTCAGAGACCCAGTACTTC. Translation: CASTLEGQSSETQYF.

The genes are TRBV2 and TRBJ2-5; D may be TRBD1 (5 bases). The germline V gene encodes CDR1 SNHLY and CDR2 FYNNEI. This CDR3 is 17 amino acids long. Trimming cost V 7 bases and J 7 bases, with 28 bases left between them. The CDR3 nucleotides read TGTGCCAGCACCCGACAGAACTTATTGACCAAGAGAGGGACCCAGTACTTC. Translation gives CASTRQNLLTKRGTQYF.

The V and J genes are TRBV7-2 and TRBJ2-7; D uncertain. Germline CDR1 and CDR2: SGHTA and FQGNSA. V gave up 5 bases and J gave up 6 bases, with 14 bases separating them. CDR3 length: 13 residues. Here the CDR3 reads CASSPPGRGEQYF. The CDR3 coding sequence is TGTGCCAGCAGCCCACCTGGCCGAGGCGAGCAGTACTTC.

The V call is TRBV19, the J call TRBJ2-3; D unresolved. The CDR3 is 13 residues long. V was clipped by 6 bases and J by 2 bases, with 9 bases between them. Germline loops: CDR1 LNHDA, CDR2 SQIVND (reference sequence). CDR3 protein: CASRKAVTDTQYF. CDR3 in DNA: TGTGCCAGTAGGAAGGCGGTCACAGATACGCAGTATTTT.

This clone was seen a single time. The J gene is TRBJ1-1, the V gene TRBV5-1; D gene uncertain. This CDR3 spans 15 amino acids. V was cut by 0 bases and J by 3 bases, with 12 bases left in between. The germline V gene encodes CDR1 SGHRS and CDR2 YFSETQ. CDR3: CASSLAVDAYTEAFF. The DNA for the CDR3 is TGCGCCAGCAGCTTGGCCGTGGACGCCTACACTGAAGCTTTCTTT.

The chain joins TRBV11-3 to TRBJ2-2; TRBD1 or TRBD2 may be the D gene (5 bases each). Trimming pared 4 bases from V and 5 bases from J, leaving 17 bases between. Germline CDR1 is SGHNT and CDR2 is YENEEA. This CDR3 is 16 amino acids long. CDR3 protein: CASSSGTYSRTGELFF. CDR3 bases: TGTGCCAGCAGCTCCGGGACCTATTCTAGGACCGGGGAGCTGTTTTTT.